The rows below give T cell receptor beta chains drawn from one sample of a study of T cell changes during pregnancy in multiple sclerosis. Data came from immunoSEQ multiplex PCR; TCRdb stores just in-frame clones and leaves some out. The sample lists about 61,000 clones; 90% were seen once. The specimen comprised peripheral blood, sampled in the first trimester of pregnancy. All receptors come from a female donor in good health, enrolled as a control in a pregnancy study. The CDR3 runs from the conserved cysteine through the conserved F or W. The D gene is left open where the match is weak. Expanded clones are given a class, and other clones once, few, many or no size at all.

j_call | clone_size | d_call | v_call | cdr3_nt | cdr3_aa
TRBJ2-7 | NA | NA | TRBV30 | TGTGCCTACCTACAGGTCCTGGGGGGCGAGCAGTACTTC | CAYLQVLGGEQYF
TRBJ1-2 | NA | NA | TRBV10-3 | TGTGCCATCAGTGAGTCACAGGGATCGAGTCGCTACGGCTACACCTTC | CAISESQGSSRYGYTF
TRBJ1-6 | NA | TRBD1 | TRBV7-3 | TGTGCCAGCAGCCCGGGACAGGGGATCGGTTCACCCCTCCACTTT | CASSPGQGIGSPLHF
TRBJ2-6 | NA | NA | TRBV18 | TGTGCCAGCTCACCACCCTCCGGGAGAGTCTCTGGGGCCAACGTCCTGACTTTC | CASSPPSGRVSGANVLTF
TRBJ1-2 | NA | NA | TRBV5-1 | TGCGCCAGCAGCTTGGCGGGAGTGCAAGGCTACACCTTC | CASSLAGVQGYTF
TRBJ1-5 | NA | TRBD1 | TRBV11-3 | TGTGCCAGCAGCTTAGCTTGGGCAGGGGGCGATCCAGGTCAGCCCCAGCATTTT | CASSLAWAGGDPGQPQHF
TRBJ1-1 | few | TRBD1 | TRBV9 | TGTGCCAGCAGCGAGACAGGGAGTGAAGCTTTCTTT | CASSETGSEAFF
TRBJ1-1 | once | TRBD1 | TRBV27 | TGTGCCAGCAGTTCCACAGGGGAGAGCACTGAAGCTTTCTTT | CASSSTGESTEAFF
TRBJ2-1 | once | NA | TRBV27 | TGTGCCAGCAGTCCATCCTTAGATCAGGGCCGAGACAATGAGCAGTTCTTC | CASSPSLDQGRDNEQFF
TRBJ1-2 | NA | TRBD1 | TRBV7-9 | TGTGCCAGCAGCTTAGCAAATACAGGGGGAGAAGGCTACACCTTC | CASSLANTGGEGYTF
TRBJ2-7 | NA | NA | TRBV5-8 | TGTGCCAGCAGCTTACGAGTCAGGTTCTACGAGCAGTACTTC | CASSLRVRFYEQYF
TRBJ1-1 | NA | TRBD1 | TRBV4-2 | TGTGCCAGCAGCCCGAGACAGGGGAACACTGAAGCTTTCTTT | CASSPRQGNTEAFF
TRBJ1-1 | NA | TRBD1 | TRBV10-3 | TGTGCCATCAGTGAGTCGGGACAGCCGAACACTGAAGCTTTCTTT | CAISESGQPNTEAFF
TRBJ1-1 | NA | TRBD1 | TRBV19 | TGTGCCAGTAGTACTAAAGGACAGGCGAACACTGAAGCTTTCTTT | CASSTKGQANTEAFF
TRBJ2-2 | NA | NA | TRBV4-1 | TGCGCCAGCAGCCCCCGAACAGGGTTTCCCGGGGAGCTGTTTTTT | CASSPRTGFPGELFF
TRBJ1-3 | NA | NA | TRBV7-7 | TGTGCCAGCAGCTTTCGAGAGGGGGCTGGAAACACCATATATTTT | CASSFREGAGNTIYF
TRBJ1-1 | NA | TRBD1 | TRBV7-9 | TGTGCCAGCAGAAATACAGGGGGGACTGAAGCTTTCTTT | CASRNTGGTEAFF
TRBJ2-5 | NA | NA | TRBV9 | TGTGCCAGCAGCGTAGTAGGGGGAAGGGAGACCCAGTACTTC | CASSVVGGRETQYF
TRBJ2-1 | NA | NA | TRBV19 | TGTGCCAGTAGACCATCAGGGGCGCGGGACAATGAGCAGTTCTTC | CASRPSGARDNEQFF
TRBJ1-2 | NA | NA | TRBV11-2 | TGTGCCAGCAGCCAAGGTCAGGGATTGGTCGATGGCTACACCTTC | CASSQGQGLVDGYTF
TRBJ1-1 | NA | TRBD1 | TRBV7-9 | TGTGCCAGCACCGACGGGGCAGGGGGCTACACTGAAGCTTTCTTT | CASTDGAGGYTEAFF
TRBJ1-1 | NA | TRBD1 | TRBV6-1 | TGTGCCAGCAGTGCGTGGACAGGACCTGAAGCTTTCTTT | CASSAWTGPEAFF
TRBJ2-1 | NA | TRBD2 | TRBV5-1 | TGCGCCAGCAGCTCTAGCGGGGGGGCTTACAATGAGCAGTTCTTC | CASSSSGGAYNEQFF
TRBJ2-5 | NA | TRBD2 | TRBV9 | TGTGCCAGCAGCCTAGGGACTAGCGGGGGTCAAGAGACCCAGTACTTC | CASSLGTSGGQETQYF
TRBJ1-2 | few | TRBD1 | TRBV11-3 | TGTGCCAGCAGCCCTCGGACAGGCCGTTCCTATGGCTACACCTTC | CASSPRTGRSYGYTF
TRBJ1-4 | few | NA | TRBV6-5 | TGTGCCAGCAGGAGACAGTTGAATGAAAAACTGTTTTTT | CASRRQLNEKLFF
TRBJ2-1 | NA | NA | TRBV27 | TGTGCCAGCAGTGGCCAAAGAGGGGGTAAGTCTAGTGAGCAGTTCTTC | CASSGQRGGKSSEQFF
TRBJ1-1 | NA | NA | TRBV6-5 | TGTGCCAGCACCCACGGGGTTGAAGCTTTCTTT | CASTHGVEAFF
TRBJ2-7 | once | NA | TRBV4-3 | TGCGCCAGCAGCCAAGTCGCAGAAGTACTATACGAGCAGTACTTC | CASSQVAEVLYEQYF
TRBJ2-2 | NA | TRBD2 | TRBV7-9 | TGTGCCCCGCGCGCCAGCGGGGGAAACACCGGGGAGCTGTTTTTT | CAPRASGGNTGELFF
TRBJ2-1 | NA | TRBD2 | TRBV7-9 | TGTGCCAGCAGTCCCCCCCCAGCGGGGGGGCCCCATGAGCAGTTCTTC | CASSPPPAGGPHEQFF
TRBJ2-5 | NA | TRBD2 | TRBV19 | TGTGCCAGTAGTCGACTAGCCGGGGGGGAGACCCAGTACTTC | CASSRLAGGETQYF
TRBJ1-5 | once | TRBD1 | TRBV6-1 | TGTGCCAGCAGTGAAAGGGGGACAGGGTGGGTCAATCAGCCCCAGCATTTT | CASSERGTGWVNQPQHF
TRBJ1-1 | NA | TRBD1 | TRBV11-2 | TGTGCCAGCAGCAAAAGGGCCAGGGGGCAGACTGAAGCTTTCTTT | CASSKRARGQTEAFF
TRBJ1-1 | NA | TRBD1 | TRBV11-2 | TGTGCCAGCAGCTTCGACAGGGGAAACACTGAAGCTTTCTTT | CASSFDRGNTEAFF
TRBJ1-1 | NA | NA | TRBV4-1 | TGCGCCAGCAGCCAAGGGGAGGGATGGTCTGAAGCTTTCTTT | CASSQGEGWSEAFF
TRBJ1-5 | NA | TRBD1 | TRBV6-5 | TGTGCCAGCAGTTCGCGGACAGGGGGGGTGGGTCAGCCCCAGCATTTT | CASSSRTGGVGQPQHF
TRBJ2-7 | NA | TRBD2 | TRBV2 | TGTGCCAGCAGCGCCGCGGGGGGCCATTCCTACGAGCAGTACTTC | CASSAAGGHSYEQYF
TRBJ2-7 | NA | NA | TRBV27 | TGTGCCAGCAGTTTTAATGCGGTCGGGACAACTTTGTTCTACGAGCAGTACTTC | CASSFNAVGTTLFYEQYF
TRBJ2-7 | NA | NA | TRBV30 | TGTGCCTGGAGTCGGGACACGTTCCCCGAGCAGTACTTC | CAWSRDTFPEQYF
TRBJ1-5 | NA | NA | TRBV2 | TGTGCCAGCCAGGTTGGCAATCAGCCCCAGCATTTT | CASQVGNQPQHF
TRBJ2-1 | NA | TRBD2 | TRBV9 | TGTGCCAGCAGCGGAGCGGGGGGGTCCTACAATGAGCAGTTCTTC | CASSGAGGSYNEQFF
TRBJ1-1 | NA | TRBD1 | TRBV6-6 | TGTGCCAGCAGGGAGGGGACAGGCAAAATGAACACTGAAGCTTTCTTT | CASREGTGKMNTEAFF
TRBJ2-7 | NA | NA | TRBV7-8 | TGTGCCAGCAGCTTATGGCGGTCGTCCTCCTACGAGCAGTACTTC | CASSLWRSSSYEQYF
TRBJ2-1 | NA | NA | TRBV5-1 | TGCGCCAGCAGCGGGGACATTGGACTTTACAATGAGCAGTTCTTC | CASSGDIGLYNEQFF
TRBJ2-7 | NA | NA | TRBV27 | TGTGCCAGCAGTTTATCGAGGGACTACGAGCAGTACTTC | CASSLSRDYEQYF
TRBJ1-5 | NA | TRBD1 | TRBV6-1 | TGTGCCAGCAGTGACCCACAGGGGGACGGAATAAGCAATCAGCCCCAGCATTTT | CASSDPQGDGISNQPQHF
TRBJ2-1 | NA | TRBD1 | TRBV7-3 | TGTGCCAGCAGCTTAGTACAGGGGTACAATGAGCAGTTCTTC | CASSLVQGYNEQFF
TRBJ2-7 | NA | TRBD2 | TRBV15 | TGTGCCACCAGCAGCCGGACTAGCGTTGGTGACGAGCAGTACTTC | CATSSRTSVGDEQYF
TRBJ1-2 | NA | TRBD1 | TRBV7-2 | TGTGCCAGCAGCCCCTACAGGACAGGCTCCTATGGCTACACCTTC | CASSPYRTGSYGYTF
TRBJ1-2 | NA | TRBD1 | TRBV10-3 | TGTGCCATCAGCCCCGGACAGGTTACTGGCTACACCTTC | CAISPGQVTGYTF
TRBJ2-1 | NA | TRBD2 | TRBV11-2 | TGTGCCAGCAGCTTAGAAGCTAGCGGCTACAATGAGCAGTTCTTC | CASSLEASGYNEQFF
TRBJ2-7 | NA | TRBD1 | TRBV5-4 | TGTGCCAGCAGCGGCTACGGGACAGCGAGCTCCTACGAGCAGTACTTC | CASSGYGTASSYEQYF
TRBJ2-5 | NA | TRBD2 | TRBV4-2 | TGTGCCAGCAGCCAAGATGAGCGGGGATTCCAAGAGACCCAGTACTTC | CASSQDERGFQETQYF
TRBJ1-2 | NA | NA | TRBV27 | TGTGCCAGCAGTTTCTCCCAGGGATATGGCTACACCTTC | CASSFSQGYGYTF
TRBJ1-6 | NA | NA | TRBV4-3 | TGCGCCAGCAGCCAAGAGGTCAGGGATTCACCCCTCCACTTT | CASSQEVRDSPLHF
TRBJ1-1 | NA | TRBD1 | TRBV15 | TGTGCCACCAGCCGGGACAGGGTCTTCATGAACACTGAAGCTTTCTTT | CATSRDRVFMNTEAFF